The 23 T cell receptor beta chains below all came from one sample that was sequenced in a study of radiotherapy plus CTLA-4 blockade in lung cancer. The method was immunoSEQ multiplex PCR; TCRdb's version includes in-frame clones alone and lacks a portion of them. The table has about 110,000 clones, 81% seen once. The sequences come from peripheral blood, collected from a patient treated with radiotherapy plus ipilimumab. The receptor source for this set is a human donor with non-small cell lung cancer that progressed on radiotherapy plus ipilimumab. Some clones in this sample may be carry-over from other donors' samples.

Here the CDR3 reads CASSQGTGLNTEAFF. In DNA, the CDR3 is TGCGCCAGCAGCCAGGGGACAGGACTGAACACTGAAGCTTTCTTT. V is TRBV5-1 and J is TRBJ1-1; TRBD1 aligns across 8 bases. CDR1 is SGHRS and CDR2 is YFSETQ in the germline V gene. The CDR3 sequence is 15 residues long. V dropped 4 bases and J dropped 0; count of bases not matched to a gene: 5. Drawing the rest from reference TRBV5-1 and TRBJ1-1, the complete variable domain is KAGVTQTPRYLIKTRGQQVTLSCSPISGHRSVSWYQQTPGQGLQFLFEYFSETQRNKGNFPGRFSGRQFSNSRSEMNVSTLELGDSALYLCASSQGTGLNTEAFFGQGTRLTVV.

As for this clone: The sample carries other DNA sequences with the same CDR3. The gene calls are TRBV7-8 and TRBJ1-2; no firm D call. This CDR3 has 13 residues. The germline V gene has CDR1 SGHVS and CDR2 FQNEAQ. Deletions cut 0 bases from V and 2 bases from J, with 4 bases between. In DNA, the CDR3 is TGTGCCAGCAGCTTAGCAGGGAACTATGGCTACACCTTC. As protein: CASSLAGNYGYTF.

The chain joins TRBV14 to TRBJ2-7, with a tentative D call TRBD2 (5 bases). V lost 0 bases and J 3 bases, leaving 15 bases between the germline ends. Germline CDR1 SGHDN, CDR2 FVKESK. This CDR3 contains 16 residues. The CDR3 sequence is CASSQDEPSWGYEQYF. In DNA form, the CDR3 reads TGTGCCAGCAGCCAAGATGAGCCTAGCTGGGGCTACGAGCAGTACTTC.

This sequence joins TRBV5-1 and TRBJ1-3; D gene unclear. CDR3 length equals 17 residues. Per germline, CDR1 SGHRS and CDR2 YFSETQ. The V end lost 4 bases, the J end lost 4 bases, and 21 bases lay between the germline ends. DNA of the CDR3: TGCGCCAGCAGCCCCCAATTGGTCAGTGGCGCGGGAAACACCATATATTTT. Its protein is CASSPQLVSGAGNTIYF. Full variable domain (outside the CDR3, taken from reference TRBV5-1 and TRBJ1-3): KAGVTQTPRYLIKTRGQQVTLSCSPISGHRSVSWYQQTPGQGLQFLFEYFSETQRNKGNFPGRFSGRQFSNSRSEMNVSTLELGDSALYLCASSPQLVSGAGNTIYFGEGSWLTVV.

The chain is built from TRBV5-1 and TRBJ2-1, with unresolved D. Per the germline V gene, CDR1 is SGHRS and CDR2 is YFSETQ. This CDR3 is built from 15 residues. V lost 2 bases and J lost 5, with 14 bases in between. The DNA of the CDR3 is TGCGCCAGCAGCTTAACAGTGTCCAGCAACAATGAGCAGTTCTTC. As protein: CASSLTVSSNNEQFF.

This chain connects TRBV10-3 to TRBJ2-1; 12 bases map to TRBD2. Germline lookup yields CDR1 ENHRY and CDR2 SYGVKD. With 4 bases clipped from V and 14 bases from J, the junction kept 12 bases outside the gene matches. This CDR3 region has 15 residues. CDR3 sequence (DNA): TGTGCCATCAGTGTCAGGTCGGACGGACTAGCGGGGAAGTTCTTC. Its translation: CAISVRSDGLAGKFF.

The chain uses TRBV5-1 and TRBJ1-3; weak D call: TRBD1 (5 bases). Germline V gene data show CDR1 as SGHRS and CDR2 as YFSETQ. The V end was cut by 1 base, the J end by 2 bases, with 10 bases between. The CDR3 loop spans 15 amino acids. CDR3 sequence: CASSLSRGTGNTIYF. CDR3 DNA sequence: TGCGCCAGCAGCTTGAGTCGGGGCACTGGAAACACCATATATTTT. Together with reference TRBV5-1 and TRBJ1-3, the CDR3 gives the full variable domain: KAGVTQTPRYLIKTRGQQVTLSCSPISGHRSVSWYQQTPGQGLQFLFEYFSETQRNKGNFPGRFSGRQFSNSRSEMNVSTLELGDSALYLCASSLSRGTGNTIYFGEGSWLTVV.

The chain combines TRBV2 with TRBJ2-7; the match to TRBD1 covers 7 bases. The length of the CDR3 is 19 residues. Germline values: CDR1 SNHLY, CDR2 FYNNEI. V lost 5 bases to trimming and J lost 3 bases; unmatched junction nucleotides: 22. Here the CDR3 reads CASSPGTVLRRGRDYEQYF. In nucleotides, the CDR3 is TGTGCCAGCAGTCCCGGGACAGTTCTCCGAAGGGGCCGCGACTACGAGCAGTACTTC.

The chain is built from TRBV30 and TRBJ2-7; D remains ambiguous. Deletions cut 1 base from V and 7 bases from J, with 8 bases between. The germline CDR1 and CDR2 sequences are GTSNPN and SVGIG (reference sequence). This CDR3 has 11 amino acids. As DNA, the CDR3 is TGTGCCTGGAGTGAACAAATAGAGCAGTACTTC. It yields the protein CAWSEQIEQYF.

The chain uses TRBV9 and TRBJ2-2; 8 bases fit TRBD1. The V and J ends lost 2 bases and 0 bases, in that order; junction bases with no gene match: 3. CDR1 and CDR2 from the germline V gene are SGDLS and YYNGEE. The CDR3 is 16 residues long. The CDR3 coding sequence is TGTGCCAGCAGCGTCTCAGGGGGCTCGAACACCGGGGAGCTGTTTTTT. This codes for CASSVSGGSNTGELFF.

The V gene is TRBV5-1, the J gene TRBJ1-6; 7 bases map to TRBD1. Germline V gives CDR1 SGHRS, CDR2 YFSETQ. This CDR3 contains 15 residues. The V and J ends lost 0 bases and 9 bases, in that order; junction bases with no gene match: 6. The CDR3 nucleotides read TGCGCCAGCAGCTTGGAGGCGACAGGGCCTTCACCCCTCCACTTT. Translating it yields CASSLEATGPSPLHF.

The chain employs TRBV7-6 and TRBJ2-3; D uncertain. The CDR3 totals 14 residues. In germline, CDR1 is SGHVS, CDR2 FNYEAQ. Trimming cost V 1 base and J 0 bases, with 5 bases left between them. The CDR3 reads CASSLGPSTDTQYF. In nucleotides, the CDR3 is TGTGCCAGCAGCTTAGGACCTAGCACAGATACGCAGTATTTT.

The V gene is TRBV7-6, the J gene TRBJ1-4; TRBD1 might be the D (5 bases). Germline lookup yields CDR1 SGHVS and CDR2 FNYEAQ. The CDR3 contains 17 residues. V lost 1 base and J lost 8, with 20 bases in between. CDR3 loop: CASSLGPYTAQGEKLFF. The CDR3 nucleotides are TGTGCCAGCAGCTTAGGCCCTTACACCGCCCAGGGAGAAAAACTGTTTTTT.

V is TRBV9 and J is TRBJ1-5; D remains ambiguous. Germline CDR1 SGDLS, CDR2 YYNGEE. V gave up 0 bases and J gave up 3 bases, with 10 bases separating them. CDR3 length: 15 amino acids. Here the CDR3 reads CASSVEPDFNQPQHF. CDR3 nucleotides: TGTGCCAGCAGCGTAGAACCAGATTTCAATCAGCCCCAGCATTTT.

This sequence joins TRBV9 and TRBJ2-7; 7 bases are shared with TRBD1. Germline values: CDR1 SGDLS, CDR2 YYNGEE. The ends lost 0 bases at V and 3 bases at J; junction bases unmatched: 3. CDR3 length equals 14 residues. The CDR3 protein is CASSVGQGVYEQYF. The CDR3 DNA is TGTGCCAGCAGCGTAGGACAGGGTGTCTACGAGCAGTACTTC.

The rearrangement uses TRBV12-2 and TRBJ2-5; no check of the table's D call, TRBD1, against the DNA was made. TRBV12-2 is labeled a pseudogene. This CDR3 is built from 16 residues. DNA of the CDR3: TGTGCAAGTCGCTTCCCCAAGTGGGGGCTGGGAGAGACCCAGTACTTC. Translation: CASRFPKWGLGETQYF.

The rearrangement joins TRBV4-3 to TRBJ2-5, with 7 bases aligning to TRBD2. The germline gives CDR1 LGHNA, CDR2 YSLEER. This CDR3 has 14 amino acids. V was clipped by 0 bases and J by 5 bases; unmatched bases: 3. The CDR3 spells CASSQDWGGETQYF. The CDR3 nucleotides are TGCGCCAGCAGCCAAGATTGGGGGGGTGAGACCCAGTACTTC.

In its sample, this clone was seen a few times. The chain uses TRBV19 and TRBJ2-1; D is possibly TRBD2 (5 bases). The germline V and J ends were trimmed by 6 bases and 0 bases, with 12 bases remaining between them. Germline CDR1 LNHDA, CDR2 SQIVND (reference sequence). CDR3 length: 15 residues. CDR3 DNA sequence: TGTGCCAGTAGAGGAGGTGATAGCTCCTACAATGAGCAGTTCTTC. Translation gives CASRGGDSSYNEQFF.

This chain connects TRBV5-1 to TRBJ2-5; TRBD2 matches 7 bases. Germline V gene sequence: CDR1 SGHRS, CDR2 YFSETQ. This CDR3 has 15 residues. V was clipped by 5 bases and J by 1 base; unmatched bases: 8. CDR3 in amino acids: CASRETSLTQETQYF. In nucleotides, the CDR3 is TGCGCCAGCAGAGAGACTAGCCTTACCCAAGAGACCCAGTACTTC.

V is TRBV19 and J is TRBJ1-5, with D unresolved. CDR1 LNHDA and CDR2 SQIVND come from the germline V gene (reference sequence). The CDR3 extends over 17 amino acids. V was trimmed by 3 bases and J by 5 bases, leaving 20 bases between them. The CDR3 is CASSIVAPPHSYQPQHF. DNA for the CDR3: TGTGCCAGTAGTATTGTGGCTCCTCCGCACTCTTATCAGCCCCAGCATTTT.

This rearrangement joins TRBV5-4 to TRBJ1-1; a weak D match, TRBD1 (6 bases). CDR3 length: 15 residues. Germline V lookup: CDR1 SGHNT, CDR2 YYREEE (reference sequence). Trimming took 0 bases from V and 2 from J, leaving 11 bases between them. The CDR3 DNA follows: TGTGCCAGCAGCTTGGGCCACAGGGCAAACACTGAAGCTTTCTTT. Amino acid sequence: CASSLGHRANTEAFF.

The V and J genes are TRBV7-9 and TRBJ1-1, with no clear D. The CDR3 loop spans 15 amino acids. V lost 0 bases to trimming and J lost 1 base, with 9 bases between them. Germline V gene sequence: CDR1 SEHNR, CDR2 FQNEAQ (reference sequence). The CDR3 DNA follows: TGTGCCAGCAGCTTAGCGTACTCCGGGAACACTGAAGCTTTCTTT. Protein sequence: CASSLAYSGNTEAFF.

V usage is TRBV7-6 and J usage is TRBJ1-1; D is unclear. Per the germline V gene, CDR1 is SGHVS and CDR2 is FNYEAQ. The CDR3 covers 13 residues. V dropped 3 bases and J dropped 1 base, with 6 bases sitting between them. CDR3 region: CASSLRQNTEAFF. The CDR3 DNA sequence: TGTGCCAGCAGCTTGCGGCAGAACACTGAAGCTTTCTTT.